The present TCR beta chain was sequenced within a study of blood T cell repertoires in COVID-19. Germline CDR1 LNHDA, CDR2 SQIVND (reference sequence). The CDR3 covers 16 residues. The V gene end was trimmed by 6 bases and the J gene end by 4 bases; junction bases not matched to a gene: 8. Profiled with immunoSEQ multiplex PCR; TCRdb holds only in-frame clones, not every one. Here the sample spans 150,000 to 180,000 clones, 75% to 85% being singletons. The chain joins TRBV19 to TRBJ1-5; 11 positions match TRBD1. Sequenced: peripheral blood. The TCR originated in a man between 60 and 75 years old with acute or convalescent COVID-19. For the CDR3, the DNA is TGTGCCAGTAGGCCCAGGGACAGGGGGAGGAATCAGCCCCAGCATTTT. Translating it yields CASRPRDRGRNQPQHF.